This TCR beta chain was documented in a study of blood T cell repertoires in COVID-19. Study-wide background: Sample material is recorded as cDNA or gDNA derived from T cells, B-cell-depleted T cells, or PBMCs.

Everyone who took part was 18 to 89 years old, and they came from over 20 US areas. Cohorts were based on clinical histories the participants reported. Donors in Cohort 3 who had recovered were those with two negative PCRs, healthcare professional clearance, or resolution of their symptoms. Only in-frame clones appear in the TCRdb table, and some are missing; sequencing was by immunoSEQ multiplex PCR. Among about 130,000 clones listed, under 85% were seen once. Sequenced material: PBMCs or T cells enriched from blood (not recorded which). The sequence came from a man aged 25 to 40 who had recovered from COVID-19.

Here the CDR3 DNA reads TGTGCCAGCAGCCAATTGGGAGGGGGAAGCACAGATACGCAGTATTTT. Translating gives CASSQLGGGSTDTQYF. J is TRBJ2-3 and V is TRBV3-1 (or the pseudogene TRBV3-2), with D perhaps matching TRBD2 (7 bases). The germline V gene encodes CDR1 LGHDT and CDR2 YNNKEL (reference sequence). The CDR3 is 16 amino acids. V was shortened by 2 bases and J by 0 bases, with 12 bases between the two germline ends.